Reported below is one TCR beta chain. The data were obtained in a study of B cell selection in AIRE deficiency. Sorting defined conventional CD4 T cells as CD4+CD127+. Data came from immunoSEQ multiplex PCR; TCRdb stores just in-frame clones and leaves some out. The repertoire includes under 30,000 clones, approximately 96% of them detected once, and roughly 0.2% sits in the top ten. The clonotype comes from a human donor with AIRE deficiency. Source material: conventional CD4+ T cells sorted from PBMCs.

The CDR3 DNA sequence: TGTGCCAGCAGCCGACCCTTGACTATCACAGATACGCAGTATTTT. It specifies CASSRPLTITDTQYF. This rearrangement joins TRBV28 to TRBJ2-3, with D perhaps TRBD2 (5 bases). Trimming took off 6 bases at V and 2 bases at J, with 15 bases between the two ends. The germline V gene has CDR1 MDHEN and CDR2 SYDVKM. This CDR3 has 15 amino acids.